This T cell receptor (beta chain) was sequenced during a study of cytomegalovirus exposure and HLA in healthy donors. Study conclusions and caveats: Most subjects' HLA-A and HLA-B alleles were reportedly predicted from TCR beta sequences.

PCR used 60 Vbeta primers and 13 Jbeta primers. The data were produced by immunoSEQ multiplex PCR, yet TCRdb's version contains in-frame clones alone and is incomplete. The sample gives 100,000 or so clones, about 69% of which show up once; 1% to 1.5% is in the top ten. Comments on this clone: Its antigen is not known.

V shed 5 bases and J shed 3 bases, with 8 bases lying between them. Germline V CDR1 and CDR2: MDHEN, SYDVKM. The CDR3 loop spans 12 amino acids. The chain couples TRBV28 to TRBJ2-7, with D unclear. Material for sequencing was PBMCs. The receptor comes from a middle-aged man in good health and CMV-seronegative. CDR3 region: CASSPVGYEQYF. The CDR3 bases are TGTGCCAGCAGTCCCGTCGGCTACGAGCAGTACTTC.